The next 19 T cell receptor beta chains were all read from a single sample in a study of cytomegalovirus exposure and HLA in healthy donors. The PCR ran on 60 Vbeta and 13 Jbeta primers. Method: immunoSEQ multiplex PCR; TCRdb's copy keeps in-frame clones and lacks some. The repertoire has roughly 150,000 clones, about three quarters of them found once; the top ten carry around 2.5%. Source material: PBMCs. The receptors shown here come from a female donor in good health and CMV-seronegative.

The CDR3, as DNA: TGTGCCAGTAGCAGGGTAATCAATCAGCCCCAGCATTTT. Its translation: CASSRVINQPQHF. The gene calls are TRBV19 and TRBJ1-5; D perhaps matches TRBD1 (5 bases). Germline values: CDR1 LNHDA, CDR2 SQIVND (reference sequence). With 6 bases removed from V and 3 bases from J, the gap between germline ends came to 9 bases. CDR3 length: 13 amino acids.

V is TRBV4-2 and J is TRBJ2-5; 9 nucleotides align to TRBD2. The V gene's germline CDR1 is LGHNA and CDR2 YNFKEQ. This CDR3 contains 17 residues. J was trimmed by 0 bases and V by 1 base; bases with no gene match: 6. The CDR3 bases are TGTGCCAGCAGCCAAGGACCCAGCGGGGGGAACCAAGAGACCCAGTACTTC. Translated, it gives CASSQGPSGGNQETQYF.

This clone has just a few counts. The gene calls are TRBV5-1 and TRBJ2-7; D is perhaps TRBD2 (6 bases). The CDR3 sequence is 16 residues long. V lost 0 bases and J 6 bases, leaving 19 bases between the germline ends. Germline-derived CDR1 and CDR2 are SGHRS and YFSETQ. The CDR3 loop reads CASSLEPTGLTLEQYF. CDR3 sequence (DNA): TGCGCCAGCAGCTTGGAACCTACGGGACTTACACTCGAGCAGTACTTC. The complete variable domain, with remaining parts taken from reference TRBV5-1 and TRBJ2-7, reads KAGVTQTPRYLIKTRGQQVTLSCSPISGHRSVSWYQQTPGQGLQFLFEYFSETQRNKGNFPGRFSGRQFSNSRSEMNVSTLELGDSALYLCASSLEPTGLTLEQYFGPGTRLTVT.

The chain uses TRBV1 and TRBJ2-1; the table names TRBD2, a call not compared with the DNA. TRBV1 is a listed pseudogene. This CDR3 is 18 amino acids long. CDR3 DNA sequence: TGCACCAGCAGCCAAGATCTGAGACTAGCGAAGGCCTACAATGAGCAGTTCTTC. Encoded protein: CTSSQDLRLAKAYNEQFF.

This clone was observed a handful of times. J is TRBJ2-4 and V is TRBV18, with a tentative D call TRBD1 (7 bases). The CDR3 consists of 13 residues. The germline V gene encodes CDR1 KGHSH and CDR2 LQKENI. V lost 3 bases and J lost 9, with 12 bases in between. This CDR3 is CASSPGGQSIQYF. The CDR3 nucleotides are TGTGCCAGCTCACCGGGGGGACAGTCCATTCAGTACTTC.

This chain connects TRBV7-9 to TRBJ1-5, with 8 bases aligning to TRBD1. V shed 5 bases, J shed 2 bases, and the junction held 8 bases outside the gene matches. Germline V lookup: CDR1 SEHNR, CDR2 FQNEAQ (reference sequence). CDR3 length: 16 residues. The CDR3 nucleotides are TGTGCCAGCAGCCACAATACAGGGGGAGGCAATCAGCCCCAGCATTTT. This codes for CASSHNTGGGNQPQHF.

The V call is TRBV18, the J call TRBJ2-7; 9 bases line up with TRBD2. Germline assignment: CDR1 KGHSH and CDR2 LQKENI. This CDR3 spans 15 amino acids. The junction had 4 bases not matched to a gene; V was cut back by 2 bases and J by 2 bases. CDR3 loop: CASSPGSGRTYEQYF. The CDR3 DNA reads TGTGCCAGCTCACCAGGGAGCGGGAGGACCTACGAGCAGTACTTC.

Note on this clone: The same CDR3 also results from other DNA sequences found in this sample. CDR3: CASSRTGSYEQYF. The CDR3, as DNA: TGTGCCAGTAGTAGGACAGGATCATACGAGCAGTACTTC. This chain links TRBV19 with TRBJ2-7, with 7 bases lining up with TRBD1. This CDR3 is 13 amino acids long. The junction had 4 bases not matched to a gene; V was cut back by 4 bases and J by 4 bases. CDR1 is LNHDA and CDR2 is SQIVND in the germline V gene (reference sequence). Looking up the rest from reference TRBV19 and TRBJ2-7 gives the full variable domain: DGGITQSPKYLFRKEGQNVTLSCEQNLNHDAMYWYRQDPGQGLRLIYYSQIVNDFQKGDIAEGYSVSREKKESFPLTVTSAQKNPTAFYLCASSRTGSYEQYFGPGTRLTVT.

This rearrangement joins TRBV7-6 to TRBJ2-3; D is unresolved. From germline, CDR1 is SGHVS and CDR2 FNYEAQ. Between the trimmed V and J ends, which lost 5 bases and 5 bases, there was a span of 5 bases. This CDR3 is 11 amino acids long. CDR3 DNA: TGTGCCAGCAGCCGAGGAGATACGCAGTATTTT. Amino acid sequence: CASSRGDTQYF.

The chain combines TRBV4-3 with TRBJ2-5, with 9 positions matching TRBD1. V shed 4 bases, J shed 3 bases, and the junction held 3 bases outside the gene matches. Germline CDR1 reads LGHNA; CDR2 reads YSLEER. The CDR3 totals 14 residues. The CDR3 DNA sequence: TGCGCCAGCAGCCCCGACAGGGGGAAAGAGACCCAGTACTTC. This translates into CASSPDRGKETQYF.

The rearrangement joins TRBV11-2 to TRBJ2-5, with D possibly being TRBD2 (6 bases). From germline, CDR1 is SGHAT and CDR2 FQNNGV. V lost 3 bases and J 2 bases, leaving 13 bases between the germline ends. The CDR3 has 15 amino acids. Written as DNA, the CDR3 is TGTGCCAGCAGCTTTATACTAGCACAGCAAGAGACCCAGTACTTC. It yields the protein CASSFILAQQETQYF.

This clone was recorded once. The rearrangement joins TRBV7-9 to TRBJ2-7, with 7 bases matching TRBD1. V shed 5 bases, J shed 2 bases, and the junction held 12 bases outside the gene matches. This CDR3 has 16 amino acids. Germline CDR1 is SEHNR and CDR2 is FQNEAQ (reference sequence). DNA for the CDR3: TGTGCCAGCAGCATAACCCAGGGGGTACGGCCCTACGAGCAGTACTTC. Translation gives CASSITQGVRPYEQYF.

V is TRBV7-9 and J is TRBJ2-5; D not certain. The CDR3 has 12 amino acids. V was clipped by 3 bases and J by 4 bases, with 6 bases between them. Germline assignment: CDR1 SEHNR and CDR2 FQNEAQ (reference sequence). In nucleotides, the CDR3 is TGTGCCAGCAGCTTCTCGGGAGAGACCCAGTACTTC. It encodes CASSFSGETQYF.

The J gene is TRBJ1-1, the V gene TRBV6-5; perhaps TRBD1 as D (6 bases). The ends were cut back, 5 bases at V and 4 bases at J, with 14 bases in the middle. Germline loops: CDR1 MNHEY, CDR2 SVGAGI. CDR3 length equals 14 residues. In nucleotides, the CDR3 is TGTGCCAGCAGTGCCCGACAGGCCCTCACTGAAGCTTTCTTT. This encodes CASSARQALTEAFF.

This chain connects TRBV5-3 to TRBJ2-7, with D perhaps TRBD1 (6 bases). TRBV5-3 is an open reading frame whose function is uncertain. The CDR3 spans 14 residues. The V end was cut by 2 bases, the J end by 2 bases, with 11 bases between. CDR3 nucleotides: TGTGCCAGAAGCTTCGGCAGGGGCCCCTACGAGCAGTACTTC. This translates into CARSFGRGPYEQYF.

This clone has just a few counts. The CDR3 coding sequence is TGTGCCAACCGGGGACTGATCACCGGGGAGCTGTTTTTT. Amino acid sequence: CANRGLITGELFF. The V and J genes are TRBV6-6 and TRBJ2-2; maybe TRBD2 (6 bases). V was shortened by 10 bases and J by 4 bases, with 13 bases between the two germline ends. The germline gives CDR1 MNHNY, CDR2 SVGAGI (reference sequence). CDR3 length: 13 residues.

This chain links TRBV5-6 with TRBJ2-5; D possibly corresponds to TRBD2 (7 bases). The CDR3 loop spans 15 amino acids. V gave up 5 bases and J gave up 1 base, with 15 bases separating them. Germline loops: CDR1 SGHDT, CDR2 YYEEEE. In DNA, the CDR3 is TGTGCCAGCAGTTTTTGGGGGGGGGCCCAAGAGACCCAGTACTTC. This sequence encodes CASSFWGGAQETQYF.

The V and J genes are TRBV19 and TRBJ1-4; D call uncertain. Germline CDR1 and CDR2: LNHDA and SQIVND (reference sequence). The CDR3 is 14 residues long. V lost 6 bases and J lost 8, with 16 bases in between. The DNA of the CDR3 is TGTGCCAGTAGCTTGGCCGACCGAGGAGAAAAACTGTTTTTT. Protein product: CASSLADRGEKLFF.

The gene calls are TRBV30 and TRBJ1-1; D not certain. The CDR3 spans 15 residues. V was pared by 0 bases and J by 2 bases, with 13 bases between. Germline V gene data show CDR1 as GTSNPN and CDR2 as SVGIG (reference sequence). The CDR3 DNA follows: TGTGCCTGGAGTGTATCTGCCGGAGGCAACACTGAAGCTTTCTTT. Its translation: CAWSVSAGGNTEAFF.